This note documents a single T cell receptor beta chain sequence. Stated time point: persistent/refractory GD, antithyroid drugs over 5 years with positive TRAb. Isolated PBMC RNA provided the starting material for the TCR library. From an endocrinology department in Xi'an, China, came the patients. The record originates from a study of regulatory T cells in long-lasting Graves disease. CDR1 and CDR2 (germline): LNHDA, SQIVND (reference sequence). V dropped 3 bases and J dropped 0 bases, with 17 bases sitting between them. CDR3 size: 17 residues. Building the TCR beta libraries relied on iRepertoire HTBI primers, and CDR3 regions underwent Arm-PCR. TCRdb fed the multiplex PCR reads into MiXCR, producing one record per CDR3 protein. The sample consists of 450,000 or so distinct CDR3 sequences, 22% of them appearing once.

This TCR derives from a female donor with Graves disease. The chain uses TRBV19 and TRBJ1-2; D not certain. The specimen was peripheral blood mononuclear cells (PBMCs), collected when the disease was refractory, from a patient treated with antithyroid drugs. As DNA, the CDR3 is TGTGCCAGTAGTATCCCCTACCACCGGGGATCTAACTATGGCTACACCTTC. Translating it yields CASSIPYHRGSNYGYTF.